This passage covers 16 T cell receptor beta chains from one sample sequenced in a study of blood T cells in healthy people across ages. Primed by a sample-barcoded 5' primer and a J-beta primer mix, a second PCR proceeded for about 6 to 11 cycles. TCRdb re-called the 5' RACE reads through MiXCR, storing one row per CDR3 protein. The data show fewer than 700,000 distinct CDR3 sequences, around 48% seen once. Sequences were obtained from blood. These receptors originate from a man at least 80 years old in good health.

The chain combines TRBV20-1 with TRBJ2-1, with 8 bases identical to TRBD2. The CDR3 sequence is 14 residues long. CDR1 and CDR2 from the germline V gene are DFQATT and SNEGSKA (reference sequence). Trimming cost V 2 bases and J 4 bases; bases outside gene matches: 4. The CDR3: CSARSGGPYNEQFF. CDR3 DNA: TGCAGTGCTAGAAGCGGGGGCCCTTACAATGAGCAGTTCTTC.

The chain uses TRBV4-3 and TRBJ1-6; D not certain. V was pared by 1 base and J by 9 bases, with 13 bases between. The CDR3 totals 15 residues. Germline-derived CDR1 and CDR2 are LGHNA and YSLEER. CDR3 in amino acids: CASSQGSARRSPLHF. CDR3 sequence (DNA): TGCGCCAGCAGCCAAGGTTCGGCACGTCGTTCACCCCTCCACTTT.

In its sample, this clonotype was seen a few times. The rearrangement joins TRBV29-1 to TRBJ1-1; 8 bases match TRBD1. The V and J ends lost 6 bases and 3 bases, in that order; junction bases with no gene match: 3. The CDR3 spans 12 residues. Germline CDR1 reads SQVTM; CDR2 reads ANQGSEA. The CDR3 protein is CSVQGGDTEAFF. CDR3 nucleotides: TGCAGCGTACAGGGGGGTGACACTGAAGCTTTCTTT.

This chain links TRBV3-1 with TRBJ2-1, with D perhaps assigned TRBD1 or TRBD2 (5 bases each). Trimming removed 3 bases from V and 8 bases from J, with 14 bases in between. The CDR3 contains 14 residues. Germline V gene sequence: CDR1 LGHDT, CDR2 YNNKEL (reference sequence). DNA of the CDR3: TGTGCCAGCAGCCAGCAATCCGGGGCCCATGAGCAGTTCTTC. As protein: CASSQQSGAHEQFF.

This clonotype was seen only a few times. This sequence joins TRBV6-6 and TRBJ2-5; no firm D call. This CDR3 has 13 residues. V was shortened by 3 bases and J by 3 bases, with 8 bases between the two germline ends. Per the germline V gene, CDR1 is MNHNY and CDR2 is SVGAGI (reference sequence). The CDR3 nucleotides read TGTGCCAGCAGTTATGGGGTAGAAGAGACCCAGTACTTC. Its translation is CASSYGVEETQYF.

A few counts support this clonotype. CDR3 nucleotides: TGCAGTGCGACACCCCCTTCGGCGGGGGCCTACAATGAGCAGTTCTTC. As protein: CSATPPSAGAYNEQFF. The gene calls are TRBV20-1 and TRBJ2-1; 7 bases are a match to TRBD2. V shed 6 bases and J 2 bases; nucleotides not matched to a gene: 13. This CDR3 spans 16 amino acids. From germline, CDR1 is DFQATT and CDR2 SNEGSKA (reference sequence).

The chain carries TRBV3-1 and TRBJ1-1; D is possibly TRBD1 (5 bases). The CDR3 contains 15 residues. The germline CDR1 and CDR2 sequences are LGHDT and YNNKEL (reference sequence). The V gene lost 2 bases and the J gene lost 4 bases, with 14 bases spanning the gap. CDR3: CASSQPWGLGTEAFF. As DNA, the CDR3 is TGTGCCAGCAGCCAACCGTGGGGCTTGGGCACTGAAGCTTTCTTT.

The chain uses TRBV7-9 and TRBJ2-1; D uncertain. The CDR3 length is 14 residues. Germline CDR1 SEHNR, CDR2 FQNEAQ (reference sequence). V was pared by 8 bases and J by 0 bases, with 11 bases between. The CDR3 loop reads CASAASSSYNEQFF. CDR3 in DNA: TGTGCCAGCGCAGCTTCCAGCTCCTACAATGAGCAGTTCTTC.

This clonotype was seen repeatedly, ten times or more. This chain links TRBV6-1 with TRBJ2-2; 16 bases fit TRBD2. The germline CDR1 and CDR2 sequences are MNHNS and SASEGT. Trimming cost V 6 bases and J 0 bases; bases outside gene matches: 10. This CDR3 has 20 amino acids. The CDR3 spells CASSRRPGTSGRANTGELFF. As DNA, the CDR3 is TGTGCCAGCAGCAGAAGACCCGGGACTAGCGGGAGGGCGAACACCGGGGAGCTGTTTTTT.

The V call is TRBV2, the J call TRBJ1-3; a possible D gene is TRBD1 (6 bases). V was shortened by 6 bases and J by 0 bases, with 18 bases between the two germline ends. CDR1 is SNHLY and CDR2 is FYNNEI in the germline V gene. This CDR3 has 17 amino acids. CDR3 in amino acids: CASRGGGRTASGNTIYF. The CDR3, as DNA: TGTGCCAGCAGGGGGGGGGGCAGGACCGCCTCTGGAAACACCATATATTTT.

A remark on this clonotype: One end of the junction does not line up with germline, which may come from a read error. The rearrangement joins TRBV6-5 to TRBJ2-6; 7 nucleotides agree with TRBD1. Looked up from germline, CDR1 is MNHEY and CDR2 is SVGAGI. This CDR3 comprises 16 residues. As DNA, the CDR3 is TGTGCCAGCAGTTTGGACAGGCCCCCTGGAGCCAACGTCCTGACTTTC. Amino acids: CASSLDRPPGANVLTF.

V is TRBV20-1 and J is TRBJ2-1; the match to TRBD2 covers 8 bases. Germline assignment: CDR1 DFQATT and CDR2 SNEGSKA (reference sequence). J lost 0 bases, V lost 3 bases, and 7 bases had no gene match. This CDR3 contains 16 residues. CDR3 amino acids: CSARDVSGSSYNEQFF. In nucleotides, the CDR3 is TGCAGTGCTAGGGATGTGAGCGGGAGCTCCTACAATGAGCAGTTCTTC.

J is TRBJ1-3 and V is TRBV7-2; D uncertain. The CDR3 consists of 15 residues. CDR1 and CDR2 (germline): SGHTA, FQGNSA. Trimming removed 5 bases at V and 0 bases at J, with 11 bases between. DNA for the CDR3: TGTGCCAGCAGCCGAGGGCGGCTCTCTGGAAACACCATATATTTT. The encoded protein is CASSRGRLSGNTIYF.

This chain joins TRBV7-3 and TRBJ2-1; possibly TRBD2 for D (6 bases). The CDR3 runs to 12 residues. Germline values: CDR1 SGHTA, CDR2 FQGTGA. The ends were cut back, 5 bases at V and 12 bases at J, with 14 bases in the middle. CDR3: CASSETRGPQFF. The CDR3 DNA reads TGTGCCAGCAGCGAGACTAGAGGCCCGCAGTTCTTC.

The chain joins TRBV5-1 to TRBJ2-5, with 13 bases matching TRBD2. The V and J ends lost 2 bases and 2 bases, in that order; junction bases with no gene match: 9. The CDR3 extends over 18 amino acids. Germline lookup yields CDR1 SGHRS and CDR2 YFSETQ. The CDR3 region has the DNA TGCGCCAGCAGCTTAAGACTAGCGGGGGGCTCCAATCAAGAGACCCAGTACTTC. Its protein product is CASSLRLAGGSNQETQYF.

This clonotype has just a few counts. The genes are TRBV11-2 and TRBJ2-5, with no clear D. Trimming left V 0 bases short and J 11 bases short, with 22 bases between. Germline V gene lookup returns CDR1 SGHAT and CDR2 FQNNGV. The CDR3 consists of 16 residues. CDR3 protein: CASSLESQPTYNEQYF. DNA of the CDR3: TGTGCCAGCAGCTTAGAGTCCCAGCCTACTTACAATGAGCAGTACTTC.